These 6 T cell receptor beta chains share one sample of origin, sequenced in a study of CD8 T cells in ankylosing spondylitis (dated by TCRdb to about 2017). Overall study outcomes, separate from this receptor: Blood from ankylosing spondylitis patients appeared to be characterized by a TCR beta motif made up of several highly homologous amino acid variants.

The protocol used for the library was 5' RACE. These reads were obtained on an Illumina HiSeq 2500. TCRdb trimmed the raw reads at Q25, called clones with MiXCR and kept productive beta chains. Entries are consolidated by CDR3 protein sequence, retaining the most common genes and DNA. The sample table shows hundreds of thousands of distinct CDR3 sequences, and around 11% are seen once. The ten largest clones add up to under 0.6% of the sample. No antigen has been assigned to these receptors. Sequences were obtained from blood, either unsorted or a sorted T cell fraction (not recorded which). Source of these receptors: a male donor with ankylosing spondylitis.

This clonotype was seen ten or more times. J is TRBJ1-2 and V is TRBV12-3 or TRBV12-4; D gene ambiguous. This CDR3 has 14 residues. V was shortened by 1 base and J by 2 bases, with 8 bases between the two germline ends. The CDR3 loop reads CASSLGVSNYGYTF. In DNA, the CDR3 is TGTGCCAGCAGTTTAGGCGTCAGCAACTATGGCTACACCTTC.

This clonotype was detected a few times. The chain combines TRBV6-6 with TRBJ1-2; D ambiguous. CDR3 length equals 13 residues. Trimming pared 2 bases from V and 2 bases from J, leaving 6 bases between. Germline assignment: CDR1 MNHNY and CDR2 SVGAGI (reference sequence). Here the CDR3 reads CASSYARNYGYTF. CDR3 coding DNA: TGTGCCAGCAGTTACGCCAGGAACTATGGCTACACCTTC.

This clonotype was counted ten times or more. V is TRBV20-1 and J is TRBJ1-2; TRBD1 is a possible D gene (5 bases). Trimming stripped 8 bases from V and 4 bases from J, with 20 bases between. The CDR3 totals 14 residues. Germline CDR1 DFQATT, CDR2 SNEGSKA (reference sequence). CDR3 protein: CSPQTGVLGYGYTF. The CDR3 DNA reads as TGCAGTCCCCAAACGGGGGTTTTGGGCTATGGCTACACCTTC.

The chain links TRBV20-1 to TRBJ1-4, with a possible D match to TRBD1 (6 bases). This CDR3 has 13 amino acids. V lost 6 bases and J 8 bases, leaving 16 bases between the germline ends. Germline assignment: CDR1 DFQATT and CDR2 SNEGSKA (reference sequence). The CDR3 DNA is TGCAGTGCCCGGAGGGGGGCGCGAGAAAAACTGTTTTTT. This sequence encodes CSARRGAREKLFF.

The chain has TRBV11-1 and TRBJ2-1; 8 bases agree with TRBD2. Unmatched junction bases numbered 8, after V lost 7 bases and J lost 0 bases. Per germline, CDR1 SGHAT and CDR2 FQDESV (reference sequence). The CDR3 runs to 16 residues. The CDR3 is CASMLAGVSSYNEQFF. The CDR3 nucleotides are TGTGCCAGCATGCTAGCGGGTGTGAGCTCCTACAATGAGCAGTTCTTC.

A few counts support this clonotype. The chain links TRBV20-1 to TRBJ1-1; no definite D call. Germline CDR1 reads DFQATT; CDR2 reads SNEGSKA (reference sequence). The CDR3 spans 11 residues. The CDR3 protein is CTGRVYTEAFF. Here the CDR3 DNA reads TGCACCGGGAGGGTCTACACTGAAGCTTTCTTT.